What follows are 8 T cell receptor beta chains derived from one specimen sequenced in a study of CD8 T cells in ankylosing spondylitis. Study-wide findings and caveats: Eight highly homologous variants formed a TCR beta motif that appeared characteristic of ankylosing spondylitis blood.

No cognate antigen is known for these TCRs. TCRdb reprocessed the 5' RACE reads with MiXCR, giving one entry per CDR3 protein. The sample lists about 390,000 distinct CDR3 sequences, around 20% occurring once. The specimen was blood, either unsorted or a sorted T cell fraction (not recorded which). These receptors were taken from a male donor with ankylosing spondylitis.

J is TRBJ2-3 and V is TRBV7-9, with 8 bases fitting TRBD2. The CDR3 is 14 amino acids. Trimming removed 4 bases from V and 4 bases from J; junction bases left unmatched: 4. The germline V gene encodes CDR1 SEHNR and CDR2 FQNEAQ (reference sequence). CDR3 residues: CASSYSGNADTQYF. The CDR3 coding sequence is TGTGCCAGCAGCTATAGCGGGAACGCAGATACGCAGTATTTT.

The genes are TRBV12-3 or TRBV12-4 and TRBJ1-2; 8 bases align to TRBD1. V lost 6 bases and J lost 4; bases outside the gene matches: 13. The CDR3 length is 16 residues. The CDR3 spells CASRRQGNGGPYGYTF. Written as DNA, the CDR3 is TGTGCCAGCAGGAGACAGGGGAACGGGGGCCCCTATGGCTACACCTTC.

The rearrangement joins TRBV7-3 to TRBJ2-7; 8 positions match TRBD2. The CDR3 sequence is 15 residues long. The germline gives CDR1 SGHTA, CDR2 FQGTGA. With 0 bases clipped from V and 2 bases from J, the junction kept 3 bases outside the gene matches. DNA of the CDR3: TGTGCCAGCAGCTTAACTGGCGGGGGGACCTACGAGCAGTACTTC. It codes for CASSLTGGGTYEQYF.

CDR3 in amino acids: CASSRTGALSEQYF. The CDR3 bases are TGCGCCAGCAGCCGGACAGGGGCCCTATCCGAGCAGTACTTC. The chain carries TRBV10-1 and TRBJ2-7; 9 nucleotides agree with TRBD1. CDR1 WNHNN and CDR2 SYGVQD come from the germline V gene (reference sequence). This CDR3 region has 14 residues. The V and J ends lost 6 bases and 6 bases, in that order; junction bases with no gene match: 9.

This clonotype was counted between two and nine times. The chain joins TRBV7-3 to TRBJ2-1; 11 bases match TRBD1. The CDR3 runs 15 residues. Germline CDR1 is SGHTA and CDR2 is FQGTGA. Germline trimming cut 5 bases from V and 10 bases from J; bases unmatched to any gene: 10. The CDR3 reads CASSPRGQGGVEQFF. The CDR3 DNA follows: TGTGCCAGCAGCCCTCGGGGACAGGGGGGAGTGGAGCAGTTCTTC. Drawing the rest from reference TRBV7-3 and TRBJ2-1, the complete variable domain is GAGVSQTPSNKVTEKGKYVELRCDPISGHTALYWYRQSLGQGPEFLIYFQGTGAADDSGLPNDRFFAVRPEGSVSTLKIQRTERGDSAVYLCASSPRGQGGVEQFFGPGTRLTVL.

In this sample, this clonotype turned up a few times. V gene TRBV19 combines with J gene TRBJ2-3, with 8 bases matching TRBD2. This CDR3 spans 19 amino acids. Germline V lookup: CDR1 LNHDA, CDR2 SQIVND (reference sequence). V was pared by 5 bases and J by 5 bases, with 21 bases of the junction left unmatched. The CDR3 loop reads CASSPWGDLSKSGRDTQYF. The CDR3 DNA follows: TGTGCCAGTAGTCCCTGGGGTGACCTATCGAAGAGCGGGAGAGATACGCAGTATTTT.

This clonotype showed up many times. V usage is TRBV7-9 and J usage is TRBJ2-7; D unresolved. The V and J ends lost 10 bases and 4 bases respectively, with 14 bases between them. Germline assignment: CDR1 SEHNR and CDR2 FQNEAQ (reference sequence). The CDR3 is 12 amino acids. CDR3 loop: CATAGAAYEQYF. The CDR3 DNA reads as TGTGCCACGGCCGGCGCAGCTTACGAGCAGTACTTC.

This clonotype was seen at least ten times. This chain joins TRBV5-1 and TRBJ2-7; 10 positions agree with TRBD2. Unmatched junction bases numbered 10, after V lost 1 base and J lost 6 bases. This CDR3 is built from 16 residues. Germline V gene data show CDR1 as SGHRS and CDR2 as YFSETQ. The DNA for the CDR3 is TGCGCCAGCAGCTTGCCTAGCGGGAGAATGCTTTTCGAGCAGTACTTC. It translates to CASSLPSGRMLFEQYF.